This is a list of T cell receptor beta chains from one sample in a study of OX40 agonist ivuxolimab in advanced cancers. Only in-frame clones appear in the TCRdb table, and some are missing; sequencing was by immunoSEQ multiplex PCR. The sample holds approximately 26,000 clones, 83% seen once. Specimen: CD4+ or CD8+ T cells sorted from blood, collected in a trial of the OX40 agonist ivuxolimab. The receptors stem from an adult with an advanced solid tumor such as melanoma, head and neck, liver or kidney cancer. Both conserved end residues are part of each CDR3. D genes are given only for firm matches. Clone size, where shown, is once, few, many, or a class for clones that have expanded.

clone size | J gene | D gene | V gene | CDR3 protein | CDR3 DNA
. | TRBJ2-1 | TRBD2 | TRBV5-1 | CASSLERGVYNEQFF | TGCGCCAGCAGCTTGGAACGGGGGGTCTACAATGAGCAGTTCTTC
. | TRBJ2-7 | . | TRBV18 | CASSPWGVSDEQYF | TGTGCCAGCTCACCATGGGGAGTCAGCGACGAGCAGTACTTC
. | TRBJ1-2 | . | TRBV11-2 | CASSLDLVGPNYGYTF | TGTGCCAGCAGCTTAGATCTGGTAGGACCTAACTATGGCTACACCTTC
. | TRBJ2-7 | TRBD1 | TRBV25-1 | CASSNHRDRGLGGQYF | TGTGCCAGCAGCAACCACCGGGACAGGGGTTTGGGAGGACAGTACTTC
. | TRBJ2-2 | TRBD1 | TRBV19 | CASQGVAGELFF | TGTGCCTCCCAGGGGGTCGCCGGGGAGCTGTTTTTT
. | TRBJ2-7 | . | TRBV10-3 | CAISGARDTRNYEQYF | TGTGCCATCAGTGGGGCCCGGGACACCAGGAACTACGAGCAGTACTTC
. | TRBJ2-7 | . | TRBV7-9 | CASSRPPDQLVEQYF | TGTGCCAGCAGCCGACCCCCGGACCAACTAGTCGAGCAGTACTTC
once | TRBJ2-7 | TRBD1 | TRBV30 | CAWSSDRDSLGEQYF | TGTGCCTGGAGCTCGGACAGGGATTCACTTGGCGAGCAGTACTTC
. | TRBJ1-3 | . | TRBV5-8 | CASSLDVSGNTIYF | TGTGCCAGCAGCTTGGATGTCTCTGGAAACACCATATATTTT
. | TRBJ2-1 | TRBD2 | TRBV19 | CASTLTSGDYNEQFF | TGTGCCAGTACCCTGACTAGCGGGGACTACAATGAGCAGTTCTTC
. | TRBJ2-7 | TRBD1 | TRBV6-5 | CASIGGTGSDEQYF | TGTGCCAGCATCGGAGGGACAGGGTCTGACGAGCAGTACTTC
. | TRBJ1-1 | . | TRBV10-3 | CAISEGRDTEAFF | TGTGCCATCAGTGAGGGCCGCGACACTGAAGCTTTCTTT
once | TRBJ1-1 | TRBD1 | TRBV18 | CASSHDRVEGGAEAFF | TGTGCCAGCTCACATGACAGGGTGGAGGGAGGCGCTGAAGCTTTCTTT
. | TRBJ1-1 | . | TRBV7-9 | CASSLVGSTLLNTEAFF | TGTGCCAGCAGCTTAGTCGGTTCGACATTACTGAACACTGAAGCTTTCTTT
. | TRBJ1-2 | . | TRBV27 | CASSLGSGHQEYGYTF | TGTGCCAGCAGTTTGGGATCGGGACACCAGGAATATGGCTACACCTTC
. | TRBJ2-7 | TRBD2 | TRBV7-6 | CASSRLAGHEQYF | TGTGCCAGCAGCCGACTAGCGGGGCACGAGCAGTACTTC
. | TRBJ1-1 | TRBD1 | TRBV10-3 | CATGTGGTEAFF | TGTGCCACCGGGACAGGTGGTACTGAAGCTTTCTTT
. | TRBJ1-2 | . | TRBV29-1 | CSVTGLGYTF | TGCAGCGTTACCGGGCTTGGCTACACCTTC
. | TRBJ1-1 | . | TRBV9 | CASSFTGGTEAFF | TGTGCCAGCAGCTTTACAGGCGGCACTGAAGCTTTCTTT
. | TRBJ2-7 | . | TRBV5-1 | CASSPEWASPNEQYF | TGCGCCAGCAGCCCCGAATGGGCTAGTCCAAACGAGCAGTACTTC
. | TRBJ2-7 | . | TRBV6-1 | CASSDAGPKFDRSYEQYF | TGTGCCAGCAGTGACGCAGGTCCAAAATTCGACCGCTCCTACGAGCAGTACTTC
. | TRBJ2-7 | TRBD2 | TRBV5-4 | CASSPSGGAYEQYF | TGTGCCAGCAGCCCGAGCGGGGGGGCCTACGAGCAGTACTTC
. | TRBJ1-2 | TRBD1 | TRBV10-3 | CATGTGDYGYTF | TGTGCCACCGGGACAGGGGACTATGGCTACACCTTC
few | TRBJ1-1 | . | TRBV2 | CASSEEYGRAFF | TGTGCCAGCAGTGAAGAGTACGGTAGAGCTTTCTTT
. | TRBJ2-7 | TRBD1 | TRBV9 | CASSVSQGADEQYF | TGTGCCAGCAGCGTAAGCCAGGGGGCCGACGAGCAGTACTTC
. | TRBJ1-5 | TRBD1 | TRBV4-2 | CASTPDRGLIQPQHF | TGTGCCAGCACCCCGGACAGGGGGCTGATTCAGCCCCAGCATTTT
. | TRBJ1-5 | TRBD1 | TRBV30 | CAWSWGQGDQPQHF | TGTGCCTGGAGTTGGGGACAGGGGGACCAGCCCCAGCATTTT
. | TRBJ2-7 | . | TRBV11-1 | CASSPWTERFEQYF | TGTGCCAGCAGCCCATGGACAGAGCGTTTTGAGCAGTACTTC
. | TRBJ2-2 | TRBD2 | TRBV6-5 | CASSYRAGRDTGELFF | TGTGCCAGCAGTTACAGAGCGGGGAGAGACACCGGGGAGCTGTTTTTT
. | TRBJ2-7 | . | TRBV27 | CASSLIRGAYEQYF | TGTGCCAGCAGTTTAATCAGGGGCGCTTACGAGCAGTACTTC
. | TRBJ2-7 | TRBD1 | TRBV7-3 | CASSLNRDSSYEQYF | TGTGCCAGCAGCTTAAACAGGGACAGCTCCTACGAGCAGTACTTC